This paragraph covers one T cell receptor (beta chain) sequence. What it recognizes is unknown. This specimen comes from a study of cytomegalovirus exposure and HLA in healthy donors. Regarding the study as a whole: Some TCR beta chains (164 of them) were listed as cytomegalovirus-associated. A later analysis found most CMV-associated TCR beta chains apparently HLA-restricted. CMV serostatus was the only immune exposure information that was available.

The V end was cut by 2 bases, the J end by 3 bases, with 14 bases between. The germline V gene has CDR1 SGHAT and CDR2 FQNNGV. The CDR3 is 15 residues long. Primers: 60 Vbeta forward and 13 Jbeta reverse. Measured with immunoSEQ multiplex PCR; TCRdb has only the in-frame clones, and not every one. This sample carries 85,000 to 100,000 clones, 55% to 65% of them seen once, and the ten largest clones take 2.3%. The TCR was taken from a human donor in good health. Material for sequencing was PBMCs. The rearrangement uses TRBV11-2 and TRBJ2-7, with D unclear. CDR3 sequence: CASSLSLYGYYEQYF. The CDR3 DNA reads as TGTGCCAGCAGCTTATCGTTGTACGGTTACTACGAGCAGTACTTC. The full variable domain, in which reference TRBV11-2 and TRBJ2-7 provide the parts outside the CDR3, is EAGVAQSPRYKIIEKRQSVAFWCNPISGHATLYWYQQILGQGPKLLIQFQNNGVVDDSQLPKDRFSAERLKGVDSTLKIQPAKLEDSAVYLCASSLSLYGYYEQYFGPGTRLTVT.